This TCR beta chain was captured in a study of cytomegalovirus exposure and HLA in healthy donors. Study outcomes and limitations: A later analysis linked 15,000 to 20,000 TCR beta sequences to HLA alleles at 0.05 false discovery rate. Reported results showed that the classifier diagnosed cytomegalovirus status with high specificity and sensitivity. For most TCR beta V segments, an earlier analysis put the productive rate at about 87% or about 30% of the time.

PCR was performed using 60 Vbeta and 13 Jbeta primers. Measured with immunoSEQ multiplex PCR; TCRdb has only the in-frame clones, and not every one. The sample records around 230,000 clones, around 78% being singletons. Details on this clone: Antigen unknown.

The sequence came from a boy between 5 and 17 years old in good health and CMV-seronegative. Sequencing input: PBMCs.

The CDR3: CASSETQGDGYTF. The CDR3 coding sequence is TGTGCCAGCAGTGAAACACAGGGAGATGGCTACACCTTC. V gene TRBV6-1 combines with J gene TRBJ1-2, with D tentatively TRBD1 (6 bases). The CDR3 extends over 13 amino acids. With 2 bases removed from V and 6 bases from J, the gap between germline ends came to 10 bases. Germline loops: CDR1 MNHNS, CDR2 SASEGT.